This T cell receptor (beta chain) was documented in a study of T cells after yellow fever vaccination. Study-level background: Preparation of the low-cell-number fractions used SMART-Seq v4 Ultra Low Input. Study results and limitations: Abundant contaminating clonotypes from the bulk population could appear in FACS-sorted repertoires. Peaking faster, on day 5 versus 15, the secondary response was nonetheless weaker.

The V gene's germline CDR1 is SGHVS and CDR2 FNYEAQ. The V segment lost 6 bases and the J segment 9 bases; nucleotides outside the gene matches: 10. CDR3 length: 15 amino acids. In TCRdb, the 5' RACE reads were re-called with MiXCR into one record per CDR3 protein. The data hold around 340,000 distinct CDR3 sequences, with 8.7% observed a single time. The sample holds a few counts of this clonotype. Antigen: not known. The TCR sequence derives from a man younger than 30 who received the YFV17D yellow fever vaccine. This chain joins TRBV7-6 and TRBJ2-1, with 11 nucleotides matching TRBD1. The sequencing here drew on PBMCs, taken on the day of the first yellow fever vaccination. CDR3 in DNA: TGTGCCAGCAGTTACACGGACAGGGGGCGCCTTGAGCAGTTCTTC. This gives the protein CASSYTDRGRLEQFF.